Sequencing of this T cell receptor beta chain was carried out in a study of T cells in Graves' hyperthyroidism and ophthalmopathy. Points from the study as a whole: Before onset, by a median of approximately 5.9 months, the model predicted ophthalmopathy.

This clonotype was seen a few times. No antigen is known for it. The ends lost 4 bases at V and 3 bases at J; junction bases unmatched: 3. Germline-derived CDR1 and CDR2 are KGHDR and SFDVKD. The CDR3 sequence is 16 residues long. The definition of stable Graves' hyperthyroidism was no ophthalmopathy progression within 18 months. A patient was excluded if there was uncontrolled infection, other autoimmune disease, pregnancy or lactation. TCR beta CDR3 sequences were amplified from RNA transcripts. First-round RT-PCR targeting the TCR CDR3 was performed with the HTBI primer set. MiXCR was run by TCRdb on the multiplex PCR reads, yielding one entry per CDR3 protein. This sample has roughly 660,000 distinct CDR3 sequences, with approximately 15% found just once.

The TCR comes from a man aged 45 to 65 with Graves' hyperthyroidism. V and J are TRBV24-1 and TRBJ2-2; 11 nucleotides line up with TRBD1. Sequencing was performed on blood. CDR3 coding DNA: TGTGCCACCAGTGACCGGACAGGGGGCTACACCGGGGAGCTGTTTTTT. As protein: CATSDRTGGYTGELFF.